The clone carrying this T cell receptor beta chain was counted only a few times. What it recognizes is unknown. This sample was taken from a study of response to subunit inactivated influenza vaccine. Broader study findings: Seasonal influenza vaccination, on each occasion, was suggested by the authors to recruit few new T cells.

TCRdb called the RT-PCR reads again in MiXCR, with one record for every CDR3 protein. The repertoire holds some 570,000 distinct CDR3 sequences, with around 11% as singletons. These data were likewise used in another study, on T cells expressing NK-cell markers. That investigation notes: Scientists made TCR beta cDNA using 5'RACE template switching with UMIs. Cells sorted as CD3+CD56+NKG2C+, CD3+CD56+NKG2C- and CD3+CD56-NKG2C+ T cells supplied the TCR beta repertoires. T cells sorted in several experiments were restricted to alpha-beta TCR T cells by an anti-gamma-delta TCR antibody. Whether the expanded NKG2C+ T cell clones recognized HCMV remained unclear.

The clonotype originates from a man in his forties or fifties who received an inactivated influenza vaccine. This material consisted of PBMCs from blood, taken on the day of vaccination.

The CDR3 here is CASSVGQSASGRETQYF. CDR3 coding DNA: TGTGCCAGCAGCGTAGGACAGTCGGCTAGCGGGAGAGAGACCCAGTACTTC. This chain joins TRBV9 and TRBJ2-5; 10 positions match TRBD2. V lost 0 bases and J lost 4; bases outside the gene matches: 9. Germline V lookup: CDR1 SGDLS, CDR2 YYNGEE. This CDR3 comprises 17 residues.